What follows is one T cell receptor (beta chain) and its context. TCRdb's copy holds only in-frame clones and misses some; the assay was immunoSEQ multiplex PCR. This table has about 250,000 clones, 70% to 90% appearing once. This entry belongs to a study of blood T cell repertoires in COVID-19. Across the whole study: Samples taken during acute and convalescent COVID-19 were collected in the United States, Italy and Spain. T cells, B-cell-depleted T cells, or PBMCs provided the cDNA or gDNA that served as material.

J lost 8 bases, V lost 0 bases, and 0 bases had no gene match. Looked up from germline, CDR1 is SGHDT and CDR2 is YYEEEE. The CDR3 has 13 residues. The chain combines TRBV5-6 with TRBJ1-4; 8 positions match TRBD1. The sequenced sample was peripheral blood. This clonotype was obtained from a man of 80 years or more with acute or convalescent COVID-19. CDR3 in amino acids: CASSLDRGEKLFF. The CDR3 bases are TGTGCCAGCAGCTTGGACAGGGGGGAAAAACTGTTTTTT. Variable domain in full (rest from reference TRBV5-6 and TRBJ1-4): DAGVTQSPTHLIKTRGQQVTLRCSPKSGHDTVSWYQQALGQGPQFIFQYYEEEERQRGNFPDRFSGHQFPNYSSELNVNALLLGDSALYLCASSLDRGEKLFFGSGTQLSVL.